This T cell receptor (beta chain) was retrieved from a study of blood T cell repertoires in COVID-19. On the study more broadly: COVID-19 samples collected from the United States, Italy and Spain covered acute and convalescent phases. Sources were T cells, B-cell-depleted T cells, or PBMCs; the material itself was cDNA or gDNA.

The length of the CDR3 is 11 residues. Germline-derived CDR1 and CDR2 are MDHEN and SYDVKM. V lost 7 bases and J lost 7, with 11 bases in between. Original methodology: Amplification of reference gene primers provided the estimated nucleated cell counts. The assay was immunoSEQ multiplex PCR, and TCRdb's table has in-frame clones only and misses some. Clone size and V and J calls were adopted from that table, with D and trimming inferred from the DNA. This repertoire shows 70,000 to 100,000 clones, 86% found once; its top ten account for approximately 1.2%. This rearrangement joins TRBV28 to TRBJ2-7; D remains ambiguous. The sequence came from an elderly man with active or convalescent COVID-19. Sequencing used peripheral blood. The DNA for the CDR3 is TGTGCCAGCACCACGACTCGGGAGCAGTACTTC. It is translated as CASTTTREQYF.